These T cell receptor beta chains were read from a single sample in a study of control samples from healthy donors and cancer patients. The protocol was immunoSEQ multiplex PCR, while the TCRdb copy is restricted to in-frame clones and leaves out a portion. Of approximately 100,000 clones detected, 90% appear once; the ten largest clones hold roughly 4%. The specimen was blood. The receptor source for this set is a human donor in good health. The donor label of this sample is uncertain. Both conserved end residues are part of each CDR3. The order of the fields is CDR3 length, V gene, J gene, CDR3 protein.

13	TRBV5-6	TRBJ1-2	CASSLGQRGGYTF
14	TRBV2	TRBJ1-5	CASKIGTGFWPQHF
16	TRBV5-4	TRBJ2-6	CASSPQLVSGANVLTF
16	TRBV6-5	TRBJ1-3	CASSLDSLLYGNTIYF
15	TRBV5-1	TRBJ1-1	CASSLGAGARTEAFF
17	TRBV21-1	TRBJ1-6	CASSVLRDGRNNSPLHF
15	TRBV2	TRBJ1-2	CASSARASTNYGYTF
14	TRBV12-5	TRBJ2-1	CASGLVRTPDEQFF
15	TRBV3-1/TRBV3-2	TRBJ1-4	CASSQPGQGNEKLFF
13	TRBV6-1	TRBJ1-1	CASSEFQFTEAFF
13	TRBV2	TRBJ1-2	CASSENWDYGYTF
15	TRBV3-1/TRBV3-2	TRBJ1-1	CASSHSDTAYTEAFF
17	TRBV7-2	TRBJ2-1	CASRPVGGRGSYNEQFF
19	TRBV13	TRBJ2-1	CASSFISEVLRTAYNEQFF
12	TRBV12-3/TRBV12-4	TRBJ2-7	CASSFGDYEQYF
13	TRBV6-1	TRBJ2-5	CASSEGPRGTQYF
16	TRBV5-4	TRBJ1-3	CASSPDRSGPGNTIYF
12	TRBV6-2/TRBV6-3	TRBJ2-1	CASSPGIHEQFF
13	TRBV7-9	TRBJ1-3	CASRTGSGNTIYF
16	TRBV6-6	TRBJ2-7	CASSYSPLPVSYEQYF
12	TRBV28	TRBJ1-2	CAIEGRNYGYTF
11	TRBV20-1	TRBJ2-5	CSAPIQETQYF
12	TRBV30	TRBJ2-7	CAWSASTYEQYF
13	TRBV13	TRBJ2-5	CASSAQAQETQYF
14	TRBV11-2	TRBJ1-3	CASSSDNSGNTIYF
14	TRBV6-5	TRBJ1-2	CASSYSSPPYGYTF
15	TRBV28	TRBJ1-2	CASTQRTGFFEGYTF
17	TRBV7-8	TRBJ2-1	CASSSGPAGSGLNEQFF
13	TRBV6-1	TRBJ1-2	CASSEREGWGYTF
15	TRBV19	TRBJ1-5	CASSIASGSNQPQHF
12	TRBV24-1	TRBJ1-2	CATSKGTYGYTF
15	TRBV15	TRBJ2-5	CATSSGPGAQETQYF
20	TRBV7-2	TRBJ2-3	CASSLAQRGVLPAGTDTQYF
15	TRBV6-5	TRBJ1-6	CASSSTGGYNSPLHF
14	TRBV5-1	TRBJ1-2	CASSNKTGRSRYTF
16	TRBV5-5	TRBJ1-1	CASRHLRGAALTEAFF
14	TRBV6-5	TRBJ1-1	CASPKRGANTEAFF
16	TRBV6-5	TRBJ2-3	CASSYVSGGYTDTQYF
15	TRBV19	TRBJ1-1	CASMSLLGFWTEAFF
16	TRBV7-6	TRBJ2-3	CASSLDDAGGTDTQYF
12	TRBV6-6	TRBJ2-7	CASSYAAYEQYF
12	TRBV27	TRBJ1-1	CASSLAGDEAFF
13	TRBV30	TRBJ2-7	CAWSGHRVSEQYF
13	TRBV2	TRBJ1-1	CASSELENTEAFF
14	TRBV7-9	TRBJ2-7	CASSFNRNSYEQYF
15	TRBV19	TRBJ1-5	CASSVVGIVDQPQHF
14	TRBV3-1/TRBV3-2	TRBJ2-3	CASSQEASTDTQYF
16	TRBV18	TRBJ1-2	CASSQSPLQGHYGYTF
11	TRBV2	TRBJ1-5	CASSYGQPQHF